These T cell receptor beta chains were read from a single sample in a study of cytomegalovirus exposure and HLA in healthy donors. Libraries were prepared by immunoSEQ multiplex PCR; TCRdb keeps only in-frame clonotypes and omits some of them. The sample carries fewer than 200,000 clones, about three quarters recorded once. Sequencing used PBMCs. Every receptor here comes from a female donor in good health and CMV-seronegative. The CDR3 runs from the conserved cysteine through the conserved F or W. D genes are given only for firm matches. A clone size is listed for some rows: how often the clone was seen (once, few, many), or a class if it is expanded.

CDR3 length: 14
D gene: TRBD2
J gene: TRBJ2-1
clone size: -
V gene: TRBV6-5
CDR3 DNA: TGTGCCAGCAGGAGTAGCGGGGCGGGGAATGAGCAGTTCTTC
CDR3 protein: CASRSSGAGNEQFF

CDR3 length: 15
D gene: TRBD2
J gene: TRBJ2-3
clone size: -
V gene: TRBV18
CDR3 DNA: TGTGCCAGCTCGCGGACTAGCGGGAACACAGATACGCAGTATTTT
CDR3 protein: CASSRTSGNTDTQYF

CDR3 length: 19
D gene: TRBD1
J gene: TRBJ2-6
clone size: -
V gene: TRBV7-2
CDR3 DNA: TGTGCCAGCAGCTCTGACTACGGGACAGTACCATCTGGGGCCAACGTCCTGACTTTC
CDR3 protein: CASSSDYGTVPSGANVLTF

CDR3 length: 13
D gene: -
J gene: TRBJ1-2
clone size: -
V gene: TRBV25-1
CDR3 DNA: TGTGCCAGCAGTGACTCAGGTGTCTATGGCTACACCTTC
CDR3 protein: CASSDSGVYGYTF

CDR3 length: 15
D gene: -
J gene: TRBJ1-1
clone size: once
V gene: TRBV6-6
CDR3 DNA: TGTGCCAGCACCCTGACAGGCGGTAGCAACACTGAAGCTTTCTTT
CDR3 protein: CASTLTGGSNTEAFF

CDR3 length: 13
D gene: TRBD1
J gene: TRBJ1-5
clone size: -
V gene: TRBV2
CDR3 DNA: TGTGCCAGCAGCGAGACAGGGGATCAGCCCCAGCATTTT
CDR3 protein: CASSETGDQPQHF

CDR3 length: 14
D gene: -
J gene: TRBJ1-5
clone size: once
V gene: TRBV7-2
CDR3 DNA: TGTGCCAGCAGTGAGACACAAATCAATCAGCCCCAGCATTTT
CDR3 protein: CASSETQINQPQHF

CDR3 length: 17
D gene: TRBD1
J gene: TRBJ2-7
clone size: -
V gene: TRBV27
CDR3 DNA: TGTGCCAGCAGTTTATTAGGGTCCGGGACAGGGGGAAGCGAGCAGTACTTC
CDR3 protein: CASSLLGSGTGGSEQYF

CDR3 length: 14
D gene: -
J gene: TRBJ1-3
clone size: -
V gene: TRBV27
CDR3 DNA: TGTGCCAGCAGTTTCGCAGGGGACGGAAACACCATATATTTT
CDR3 protein: CASSFAGDGNTIYF

CDR3 length: 11
D gene: -
J gene: TRBJ2-7
clone size: -
V gene: TRBV28
CDR3 DNA: TGTGCCAGTGGACATGGAGTAGTTCAGTACTTC
CDR3 protein: CASGHGVVQYF

CDR3 length: 15
D gene: TRBD2
J gene: TRBJ2-5
clone size: -
V gene: TRBV11-2
CDR3 DNA: TGTGCCAGCAGCTTTGGCCCCACTAGCGCGGAGACCCAGTACTTC
CDR3 protein: CASSFGPTSAETQYF

CDR3 length: 15
D gene: -
J gene: TRBJ2-2
clone size: once
V gene: TRBV28
CDR3 DNA: TGTGCCAGCAGTCCCCCGACCGGGGACACCGGGGAGCTGTTTTTT
CDR3 protein: CASSPPTGDTGELFF

CDR3 length: 14
D gene: -
J gene: TRBJ2-3
clone size: -
V gene: TRBV29-1
CDR3 DNA: TGCAGCGTTGGACAGGCCCGAAGCACAGATACGCAGTATTTT
CDR3 protein: CSVGQARSTDTQYF

CDR3 length: 12
D gene: TRBD1
J gene: TRBJ1-1
clone size: few
V gene: TRBV29-1
CDR3 DNA: TGCAGCGTCAGGGGGAAGAACACTGAAGCTTTCTTT
CDR3 protein: CSVRGKNTEAFF

CDR3 length: 18
D gene: -
J gene: TRBJ2-1
clone size: -
V gene: TRBV4-2
CDR3 DNA: TGTGCCAGCAGCCAAGATCCCCCCTCTAGCGCCGCCTACAATGAGCAGTTCTTC
CDR3 protein: CASSQDPPSSAAYNEQFF

CDR3 length: 17
D gene: TRBD2
J gene: TRBJ2-1
clone size: -
V gene: TRBV7-9
CDR3 DNA: TGTGCCAGCAGTCCACCTTCCGGGACTAGCGGAGGGAATGAGCAGTTCTTC
CDR3 protein: CASSPPSGTSGGNEQFF

CDR3 length: 13
D gene: TRBD2
J gene: TRBJ2-1
clone size: -
V gene: TRBV28
CDR3 DNA: TGTGCCGCCGGGACTAGCGGCCTCAGGGGGCAGTTCTTC
CDR3 protein: CAAGTSGLRGQFF

CDR3 length: 15
D gene: -
J gene: TRBJ2-5
clone size: few
V gene: TRBV4-2
CDR3 DNA: TGTGCCAGCAGCCGTGGGACTGGGTACCAAGAGACCCAGTACTTC
CDR3 protein: CASSRGTGYQETQYF

CDR3 length: 15
D gene: -
J gene: TRBJ1-6
clone size: -
V gene: TRBV7-9
CDR3 DNA: TGTGCCAGCAGCTTAGGCGGCAACAATCGTTCACCCCTCCACTTT
CDR3 protein: CASSLGGNNRSPLHF

CDR3 length: 14
D gene: -
J gene: TRBJ2-1
clone size: -
V gene: TRBV7-7
CDR3 DNA: TGTGCTAGCAGGCCAGGGGCCTCACAAGATGAGCAGTTCTTC
CDR3 protein: CASRPGASQDEQFF

CDR3 length: 14
D gene: TRBD1
J gene: TRBJ2-1
clone size: -
V gene: TRBV9
CDR3 DNA: TGTGCCAGCAGCTCCCGACAGGGTCGAGAGGAGCAGTTCTTC
CDR3 protein: CASSSRQGREEQFF

CDR3 length: 16
D gene: TRBD2
J gene: TRBJ2-7
clone size: few
V gene: TRBV10-3
CDR3 DNA: TGTGCCATCAGTGAGTCGAGCACTAGCGGCTCCTACGAGCAGTACTTC
CDR3 protein: CAISESSTSGSYEQYF

CDR3 length: 16
D gene: -
J gene: TRBJ1-4
clone size: -
V gene: TRBV27
CDR3 DNA: TGTGCCAGCAGTGGCCGGGGGGGTTCAACTAATGAAAAACTGTTTTTT
CDR3 protein: CASSGRGGSTNEKLFF

CDR3 length: 13
D gene: TRBD2
J gene: TRBJ2-1
clone size: -
V gene: TRBV30
CDR3 DNA: TGTGCCTGGAGTAGCGGGATAGACGATGAGCAGTTCTTC
CDR3 protein: CAWSSGIDDEQFF

CDR3 length: 13
D gene: -
J gene: TRBJ2-2
clone size: -
V gene: TRBV25-1
CDR3 DNA: TGTGCCAGCAGTGAGGGGGCGCCCGGGGAGCTGTTTTTT
CDR3 protein: CASSEGAPGELFF

CDR3 length: 17
D gene: TRBD2
J gene: TRBJ2-1
clone size: -
V gene: TRBV10-1
CDR3 DNA: TGCGCCAGCAGCGAGTTGGGGGCTAGCGGGGATTACAATGAGCAGTTCTTC
CDR3 protein: CASSELGASGDYNEQFF

CDR3 length: 19
D gene: TRBD2
J gene: TRBJ2-3
clone size: -
V gene: TRBV9
CDR3 DNA: TGTGCCAGCAGCTCTAGCCCTTCCAGGGCGGGAGACGGGACAGATACGCAGTATTTT
CDR3 protein: CASSSSPSRAGDGTDTQYF

CDR3 length: 16
D gene: TRBD1
J gene: TRBJ1-2
clone size: -
V gene: TRBV10-3
CDR3 DNA: TGTGCCATCAGTGACCTCCGGACAGGGGGTACCTATGGCTACACCTTC
CDR3 protein: CAISDLRTGGTYGYTF

CDR3 length: 13
D gene: TRBD1
J gene: TRBJ2-7
clone size: once
V gene: TRBV2
CDR3 DNA: TGTGCCAGCACCGGGGACAGAAACTACGAGCAGTACTTC
CDR3 protein: CASTGDRNYEQYF

CDR3 length: 16
D gene: TRBD2
J gene: TRBJ2-3
clone size: once
V gene: TRBV28
CDR3 DNA: TGTGCCAGCAGTCGTACTAGCGGGAGTGGCACAGATACGCAGTATTTT
CDR3 protein: CASSRTSGSGTDTQYF

CDR3 length: 13
D gene: -
J gene: TRBJ1-2
clone size: -
V gene: TRBV5-1
CDR3 DNA: TGCGCCAGCAGCTTGGCGTCAGGGGACGGCTACACCTTC
CDR3 protein: CASSLASGDGYTF

CDR3 length: 13
D gene: -
J gene: TRBJ1-4
clone size: -
V gene: TRBV9
CDR3 DNA: TGTGCCAGCAGCCCCGTTGCAGGTGAAAAACTGTTTTTT
CDR3 protein: CASSPVAGEKLFF

CDR3 length: 16
D gene: TRBD1
J gene: TRBJ2-3
clone size: -
V gene: TRBV7-3
CDR3 DNA: TGTGCCAGCAGCTCCGGGACAGGTGTTAGCACAGATACGCAGTATTTT
CDR3 protein: CASSSGTGVSTDTQYF

CDR3 length: 14
D gene: -
J gene: TRBJ1-3
clone size: -
V gene: TRBV5-1
CDR3 DNA: TGCGCCAGCAGCTTCCGGTACCTCGGAAACACCATATATTTT
CDR3 protein: CASSFRYLGNTIYF

CDR3 length: 14
D gene: -
J gene: TRBJ2-1
clone size: few
V gene: TRBV6-5
CDR3 DNA: TGTGCCAGCAACCTAATACTAGGGATGCTTGAGCAGTTCTTC
CDR3 protein: CASNLILGMLEQFF

CDR3 length: 13
D gene: -
J gene: TRBJ1-1
clone size: few
V gene: TRBV7-2
CDR3 DNA: TGTGCCAGCAGCGAGACCCGGGGGGACTCTACTTTCTTT
CDR3 protein: CASSETRGDSTFF

CDR3 length: 14
D gene: TRBD1
J gene: TRBJ1-2
clone size: -
V gene: TRBV2
CDR3 DNA: TGTGCCAGCAGTGTAATCAGGGGGTCCTATGGCTACACCTTC
CDR3 protein: CASSVIRGSYGYTF

CDR3 length: 13
D gene: -
J gene: TRBJ2-7
clone size: -
V gene: TRBV30
CDR3 DNA: TGTGCCTGGAGTTTTGGGGGGATATACGAGCAGTACTTC
CDR3 protein: CAWSFGGIYEQYF

CDR3 length: 12
D gene: -
J gene: TRBJ1-1
clone size: -
V gene: TRBV29-1
CDR3 DNA: TGCAGCGTTGAAAGGGGCCCTCCTGAAGCTTTCTTT
CDR3 protein: CSVERGPPEAFF

CDR3 length: 15
D gene: TRBD1
J gene: TRBJ2-7
clone size: few
V gene: TRBV18
CDR3 DNA: TGTGCCAGCTCACCAACGGGACAGGGGAGCAACGAGCAGTACTTC
CDR3 protein: CASSPTGQGSNEQYF

CDR3 length: 15
D gene: -
J gene: TRBJ2-6
clone size: -
V gene: TRBV6-6
CDR3 DNA: TGTGCCAGCAGCTACCGGAGCTCTGGGGCCAACGTCCTGACTTTC
CDR3 protein: CASSYRSSGANVLTF

CDR3 length: 14
D gene: TRBD1
J gene: TRBJ1-1
clone size: -
V gene: TRBV28
CDR3 DNA: TGTGCCAGCAGCAACGACAGGGTGAACACTGAAGCTTTCTTT
CDR3 protein: CASSNDRVNTEAFF

CDR3 length: 11
D gene: -
J gene: TRBJ2-7
clone size: -
V gene: TRBV20-1
CDR3 DNA: TGCAGTGCTAGATCCTCCTACGAGCAGTACTTC
CDR3 protein: CSARSSYEQYF

CDR3 length: 15
D gene: TRBD1
J gene: TRBJ1-3
clone size: -
V gene: TRBV30
CDR3 DNA: TGTGCCTGGAGCGCCGTGGGACAGGGGGCGAACACCATATATTTT
CDR3 protein: CAWSAVGQGANTIYF

CDR3 length: 13
D gene: -
J gene: TRBJ2-7
clone size: -
V gene: TRBV5-1
CDR3 DNA: TGCGCCAGCAGCGTCACAGGGCCCTACGAGCAGTACTTC
CDR3 protein: CASSVTGPYEQYF

CDR3 length: 15
D gene: -
J gene: TRBJ1-1
clone size: -
V gene: TRBV2
CDR3 DNA: TGTGCCAGCACCAGACGACAGGCTGGGAACACTGAAGCTTTCTTT
CDR3 protein: CASTRRQAGNTEAFF

CDR3 length: 13
D gene: TRBD1
J gene: TRBJ1-4
clone size: few
V gene: TRBV6-5
CDR3 DNA: TGTGCCAGCAGCCGGGACAGGGGTGAAAAACTGTTTTTT
CDR3 protein: CASSRDRGEKLFF

CDR3 length: 14
D gene: -
J gene: TRBJ1-5
clone size: -
V gene: TRBV10-2
CDR3 DNA: TGCGCCAGCGGTAATACAGGAGACCATCAGCCCCAGCATTTT
CDR3 protein: CASGNTGDHQPQHF

CDR3 length: 16
D gene: TRBD1
J gene: TRBJ1-1
clone size: -
V gene: TRBV10-3
CDR3 DNA: TGTGCCATCAGTGACCCCTACAGGGGGGATCCCTTTGAAGCTTTCTTT
CDR3 protein: CAISDPYRGDPFEAFF

CDR3 length: 15
D gene: TRBD1
J gene: TRBJ1-3
clone size: -
V gene: TRBV28
CDR3 DNA: TGTGCCAGCACCGACAGGGGTGCAGATGGAAACACCATATATTTT
CDR3 protein: CASTDRGADGNTIYF